These 5 T cell receptor beta chains were sequenced from one sample in a study of identifying expanded T cells in peripheral blood. Method: immunoSEQ multiplex PCR; TCRdb's copy keeps in-frame clones and lacks some. The sample has about 110,000 clones, 88% seen once; the top ten hold 7.5% to 10%. The sequencing input was blood. The receptors were gathered from a person aged 18-69 years in good health.

This chain joins TRBV5-1 and TRBJ2-6; D gene ambiguous. The CDR3 consists of 15 residues. Trimming shortened V by 0 bases and J by 2 bases, and 6 bases separated the two germline ends. Per the germline V gene, CDR1 is SGHRS and CDR2 is YFSETQ. The CDR3 DNA reads as TGCGCCAGCAGCTTGGTTGGGGCTGGGGCCAACGTCCTGACTTTC. It is translated as CASSLVGAGANVLTF.

This chain joins TRBV5-1 and TRBJ2-5; 12 bases agree with TRBD2. This CDR3 comprises 16 residues. The V and J ends lost 5 bases and 5 bases, in that order; junction bases with no gene match: 10. Germline loops: CDR1 SGHRS, CDR2 YFSETQ. The CDR3 sequence: CASRRGLAGFQETQYF. DNA of the CDR3: TGCGCCAGCAGACGAGGACTAGCGGGATTCCAGGAGACCCAGTACTTC.

This clone was observed once. The genes are TRBV30 and TRBJ2-5; the D gene is possibly TRBD2 (5 bases). CDR1 is GTSNPN and CDR2 is SVGIG in the germline V gene (reference sequence). Trimming removed 3 bases from V and 1 base from J, with 15 bases in between. CDR3 length: 15 residues. DNA of the CDR3: TGTGCCTGGAGCCGCCGGGGAATATTCCAAGAGACCCAGTACTTC. Encoded protein: CAWSRRGIFQETQYF.

The chain links TRBV7-2 to TRBJ1-2; D is ambiguous. The CDR3 is made up of 14 amino acids. Trimming cost V 4 bases and J 3 bases, with 12 bases left between them. Germline V gene data show CDR1 as SGHTA and CDR2 as FQGNSA. The CDR3 nucleotides are TGTGCCAGCAGCTCCGCGCAAGGTGACTATGGCTACACCTTC. It specifies CASSSAQGDYGYTF.

There are a few counts of this clone. The V gene is TRBV19, the J gene TRBJ1-2, with 9 bases matching TRBD1. The CDR3 covers 13 residues. V dropped 10 bases and J dropped 4; count of bases not matched to a gene: 7. Germline values: CDR1 LNHDA, CDR2 SQIVND (reference sequence). The CDR3 DNA is TGTGCCACCTCCGACAGGGGGGTCTATGGCTACACCTTC. This encodes CATSDRGVYGYTF.